This T cell receptor (beta chain) was found in a study of PD-L1 blockade in urothelial cancer. Study information: At 3 weeks (second dose) and 6 weeks after starting treatment, blood was analyzed.

There are 14 residues in the CDR3. V was shortened by 6 bases and J by 8 bases, with 19 bases between the two germline ends. Germline CDR1 is ENHRY and CDR2 is SYGVKD. Profiled with immunoSEQ multiplex PCR; TCRdb holds only in-frame clones, not every one. The repertoire holds around 71,000 clones, roughly 80% seen once, with about 6.2% in the top ten. Time point specified: pretreatment peripheral blood. For each patient, 1 to 8 samples were obtained, pretreatment and on-treatment. J is TRBJ1-2 and V is TRBV10-3, with a possible D match to TRBD1 (6 bases). Sequenced here: PBMCs, sampled around atezolizumab (anti-PD-L1) treatment. This TCR was sampled from a man between 40 and 49 years old with urothelial cancer. The CDR3 nucleotides are TGTGCCATCAGCGACAATTCAGGGGTTGACGGCTACACCTTC. Translation: CAISDNSGVDGYTF.